This passage covers 27 T cell receptor beta chains from one sample sequenced in a study of OX40 agonist ivuxolimab in advanced cancers. Data came from immunoSEQ multiplex PCR; TCRdb stores just in-frame clones and leaves some out. The sample holds 50,000 to 60,000 clones, 86% seen once. Sequenced material: CD4+ or CD8+ T cells sorted from blood, taken in a trial of the OX40 agonist ivuxolimab. The origin of the receptors is an adult with an advanced solid tumor such as melanoma, head and neck, liver or kidney cancer.

The rearrangement links TRBV28 to TRBJ2-7, with TRBD1 identical over 7 bases. The CDR3 runs to 15 residues. In germline, CDR1 is MDHEN, CDR2 SYDVKM. V was clipped by 5 bases and J by 0 bases; unmatched bases: 7. The CDR3 coding sequence is TGTGCCAGCAGTCCCACGGGGACAGACTCCTACGAGCAGTACTTC. The encoded protein is CASSPTGTDSYEQYF. Full variable domain (rest looked up from reference TRBV28 and TRBJ2-7): DVKVTQSSRYLVKRTGEKVFLECVQDMDHENMFWYRQDPGLGLRLIYFSYDVKMKEKGDIPEGYSVSREKKERFSLILESASTNQTSMYLCASSPTGTDSYEQYFGPGTRLTVT.

The chain couples TRBV6-6 to TRBJ1-1; D not resolved. V gave up 6 bases and J gave up 0 bases, with 11 bases separating them. The germline V gene encodes CDR1 MNHNY and CDR2 SVGAGI (reference sequence). The CDR3 loop spans 14 amino acids. CDR3 residues: CASRSDLLNTEAFF. The CDR3 DNA reads as TGTGCCAGCAGATCCGACTTATTGAACACTGAAGCTTTCTTT.

The chain combines TRBV11-2 with TRBJ2-7; 8 nucleotides agree with TRBD1. With V trimmed by 5 bases and J by 0 bases, 9 bases remained unmatched. Germline V CDR1 and CDR2: SGHAT, FQNNGV. The CDR3 is made up of 16 amino acids. The CDR3 bases are TGTGCCAGCAGCAGGGACAGGTTGGGACTCTCCTACGAGCAGTACTTC. This gives the protein CASSRDRLGLSYEQYF.

The chain couples TRBV6-6 to TRBJ1-5; D is undetermined. Trimming cost V 7 bases and J 2 bases, with 12 bases left between them. The CDR3 has 14 residues. Germline V CDR1 and CDR2: MNHNY, SVGAGI (reference sequence). The CDR3, as DNA: TGTGCCAGCAACCCTCCCGCGGGCAATCAGCCCCAGCATTTT. Its protein product is CASNPPAGNQPQHF.

The chain combines TRBV18 with TRBJ2-7, with 10 bases fitting TRBD1. J lost 4 bases, V lost 2 bases, and 5 bases had no gene match. The CDR3 spans 15 residues. CDR1 KGHSH and CDR2 LQKENI come from the germline V gene. The CDR3 here is CASSPAGQGIYEQYF. The CDR3 bases are TGTGCCAGCTCACCAGCGGGACAGGGGATATACGAGCAGTACTTC.

Notes on this clone: The junction and the germline gene differ at one end; a read error may be behind it. This chain uses TRBV7-3 with TRBJ2-5; 7 nucleotides align to TRBD2. CDR3 size: 14 residues. Per the germline V gene, CDR1 is SGHTA and CDR2 is FQGTGA. The CDR3 protein is CASSLTGGLETQYF. CDR3 DNA sequence: TGTGCCAGCAGTTTAACGGGAGGCTTGGAGACCCAGTACTTC.

The rearrangement uses TRBV5-6 and TRBJ2-3; D remains unclear. CDR1 and CDR2 from the germline V gene are SGHDT and YYEEEE. The CDR3 spans 11 residues. V was pared by 1 base and J by 7 bases, with 4 bases between. CDR3 loop: CASSLSNTQYF. Written as DNA, the CDR3 is TGTGCCAGCAGCTTGAGCAATACGCAGTATTTT. Combining the CDR3 with reference TRBV5-6 and TRBJ2-3 gives the whole variable domain DAGVTQSPTHLIKTRGQQVTLRCSPKSGHDTVSWYQQALGQGPQFIFQYYEEEERQRGNFPDRFSGHQFPNYSSELNVNALLLGDSALYLCASSLSNTQYFGPGTRLTVL.

The chain links TRBV5-1 to TRBJ2-5; possible D gene TRBD1, 5 bases. Germline V lookup: CDR1 SGHRS, CDR2 YFSETQ. This CDR3 spans 14 amino acids. Trimming pared 0 bases from V and 2 bases from J, leaving 8 bases between. Here the CDR3 reads CASSLVGVQETQYF. CDR3 DNA: TGCGCCAGCAGCTTGGTAGGGGTTCAAGAGACCCAGTACTTC.

V is TRBV20-1 and J is TRBJ2-5; no definite D call. The length of the CDR3 is 11 residues. Looked up from germline, CDR1 is DFQATT and CDR2 is SNEGSKA (reference sequence). The V gene lost 4 bases and the J gene lost 5 bases, with 8 bases spanning the gap. The CDR3 reads CSAKGWETQYF. The CDR3, as DNA: TGCAGTGCTAAGGGATGGGAGACCCAGTACTTC.

The chain joins TRBV6-1 to TRBJ2-1; 14 bases line up with TRBD2. The CDR3 is made up of 15 amino acids. The V and J ends lost 6 bases and 6 bases, in that order; junction bases with no gene match: 4. Per the germline V gene, CDR1 is MNHNS and CDR2 is SASEGT. The CDR3 DNA sequence: TGTGCCAGCAGAACCGGGACTAGCGGGAGCAATGAGCAGTTCTTC. Translated, it gives CASRTGTSGSNEQFF.

CDR3: CASSRDREDSNQPQHF. The CDR3 DNA reads TGTGCCAGCAGCCGGGACAGAGAAGATAGCAATCAGCCCCAGCATTTT. This sequence joins TRBV28 and TRBJ1-5; 7 nucleotides agree with TRBD1. Germline V gene lookup returns CDR1 MDHEN and CDR2 SYDVKM. After removal of 6 bases from V and 0 bases from J, the junction contained 8 bases not matched to a gene. This CDR3 is 16 amino acids long.

The chain employs TRBV28 and TRBJ2-1; TRBD2 agrees at 7 bases. Germline assignment: CDR1 MDHEN and CDR2 SYDVKM. This CDR3 is built from 15 residues. The V segment lost 7 bases and the J segment 9 bases; nucleotides outside the gene matches: 15. The CDR3 region is CASKVLASGVGEQFF. The DNA for the CDR3 is TGTGCCAGCAAGGTTTTGGCTAGCGGCGTCGGTGAGCAGTTCTTC.

CDR3 in amino acids: CASSPGEIRLVRTDTQYF. For the CDR3, the DNA is TGTGCCAGCAGCCCAGGGGAGATTCGGTTGGTCCGCACAGATACGCAGTATTTT. The chain couples TRBV11-2 to TRBJ2-3; TRBD1 is a possible D gene (6 bases). CDR1 is SGHAT and CDR2 is FQNNGV in the germline V gene. The germline V and J ends were trimmed by 5 bases and 1 base, with 22 bases remaining between them. This CDR3 is 18 amino acids long.

The chain joins TRBV2 to TRBJ1-2; D is unclear. Per germline, CDR1 SNHLY and CDR2 FYNNEI. Between the trimmed V and J ends, which lost 2 bases and 1 base, there was a span of 8 bases. The CDR3 consists of 14 residues. The CDR3 DNA is TGTGCCAGCAGTGAAAACCAGATTAACTATGGCTACACCTTC. Translation gives CASSENQINYGYTF.

The V and J genes are TRBV28 and TRBJ2-1; 9 bases fit TRBD1. Germline V lookup: CDR1 MDHEN, CDR2 SYDVKM. CDR3 length equals 15 residues. J was trimmed by 2 bases and V by 6 bases; bases with no gene match: 5. CDR3 DNA: TGTGCCAGCAGGAAGACAGGGGGGGCCTACAATGAGCAGTTCTTC. Its translation: CASRKTGGAYNEQFF.

The chain couples TRBV5-3 to TRBJ2-1, with D possibly matching TRBD2 (6 bases). TRBV5-3 counts as an open reading frame of uncertain function. This CDR3 has 15 residues. V gave up 0 bases and J gave up 11 bases, with 18 bases separating them. CDR3 bases: TGTGCCAGAAGCTTGGTTTGTAGCGGTGAATGTAAGCAGTTCTTC. Protein product: CARSLVCSGECKQFF.

The chain employs TRBV9 and TRBJ2-1, with 8 bases fitting TRBD1. Looked up from germline, CDR1 is SGDLS and CDR2 is YYNGEE. The CDR3 length is 13 residues. The V gene end was trimmed by 0 bases and the J gene end by 13 bases; junction bases not matched to a gene: 6. For the CDR3, the DNA is TGTGCCAGCAGCGTAGCAGGGGGCGCTGGACAGTTCTTC. Translating it yields CASSVAGGAGQFF. Drawing the rest from reference TRBV9 and TRBJ2-1, the complete variable domain is DSGVTQTPKHLITATGQRVTLRCSPRSGDLSVYWYQQSLDQGLQFLIQYYNGEERAKGNILERFSAQQFPDLHSELNLSSLELGDSALYFCASSVAGGAGQFFGPGTRLTVL.

J is TRBJ2-3 and V is TRBV5-1; D call uncertain. In germline, CDR1 is SGHRS, CDR2 YFSETQ. V was trimmed by 2 bases and J by 2 bases, leaving 9 bases between them. The CDR3 sequence is 14 residues long. CDR3 DNA sequence: TGCGCCAGCAGCTTCGCTGGCTCCACAGATACGCAGTATTTT. This encodes CASSFAGSTDTQYF.

This clone is a singleton in its sample. This chain joins TRBV28 and TRBJ2-1; 11 nucleotides match TRBD2. In germline, CDR1 is MDHEN, CDR2 SYDVKM. V lost 3 bases and J lost 3; bases outside the gene matches: 4. The CDR3 has 16 residues. CDR3: CASSFRLAGIYNEQFF. DNA for the CDR3: TGTGCCAGCAGTTTCCGACTAGCGGGGATCTACAATGAGCAGTTCTTC.

The chain has TRBV5-6 and TRBJ1-1; D perhaps matches TRBD1 (5 bases). This CDR3 has 15 residues. Germline V gives CDR1 SGHDT, CDR2 YYEEEE. The ends were cut back, 1 base at V and 0 bases at J, with 10 bases in the middle. CDR3 coding DNA: TGTGCCAGCAGCTTGAGGGGAGGTATGAACACTGAAGCTTTCTTT. Its protein product is CASSLRGGMNTEAFF.

On this clone itself: Sequence at one end of the junction differs from germline and may be a read error. The chain has TRBV4-1 and TRBJ2-5, with D hard to call. This CDR3 has 12 amino acids. CDR1 and CDR2 (germline): MGHRA, YSYEKL. The CDR3 reads CASSKEYGTQYF. In nucleotides, the CDR3 is TGCGCCAGCAGCAAAGAATATGGGACCCAGTACTTC.

The CDR3 bases are TGTGCCAGCAGCTTAGGACAGGGTATAGGTCAGCCCCAGCATTTT. Amino acid sequence: CASSLGQGIGQPQHF. The J gene is TRBJ1-5, the V gene TRBV13, with a weak D call TRBD1 (6 bases). The CDR3 length is 15 residues. Germline loops: CDR1 PRHDT, CDR2 FYEKMQ (reference sequence). Trimming took off 0 bases at V and 6 bases at J, with 12 bases between the two ends.

The V gene is TRBV18, the J gene TRBJ2-3, with D tentatively TRBD1 (5 bases). Between the trimmed V and J ends, which lost 0 bases and 5 bases, there was a span of 15 bases. The CDR3 sequence is 16 residues long. Germline CDR1 and CDR2: KGHSH and LQKENI. This chain's CDR3 is CASSPPWGDGQDTQYF. The CDR3 nucleotides are TGTGCCAGCTCACCACCGTGGGGTGACGGACAAGATACGCAGTATTTT. The entire variable domain, with the rest obtained from reference TRBV18 and TRBJ2-3, is as follows: NAGVMQNPRHLVRRRGQEARLRCSPMKGHSHVYWYRQLPEEGLKFMVYLQKENIIDESGMPKERFSAEFPKEGPSILRIQQVVRGDSAAYFCASSPPWGDGQDTQYFGPGTRLTVL.

The CDR3 nucleotides read TGTGCCAGTTTCTCCAGGACAGGGGCGAACACTGAAGCTTTCTTT. This encodes CASFSRTGANTEAFF. This chain links TRBV28 with TRBJ1-1; 9 bases are a match to TRBD1. The junction had 9 bases not matched to a gene; V was cut back by 9 bases and J by 1 base. From germline, CDR1 is MDHEN and CDR2 SYDVKM. This CDR3 has 15 amino acids.

In its sample, this clone was seen once. J is TRBJ2-1 and V is TRBV4-1; TRBD2 aligns across 10 bases. Germline assignment: CDR1 MGHRA and CDR2 YSYEKL. The CDR3 contains 16 residues. The V and J ends lost 0 bases and 4 bases, in that order; junction bases with no gene match: 3. CDR3 in amino acids: CASSQEGLARYNEQFF. The CDR3, as DNA: TGCGCCAGCAGCCAAGAGGGACTAGCGAGGTACAATGAGCAGTTCTTC.

The chain has TRBV2 and TRBJ2-2; D is unresolved. CDR3 length: 15 amino acids. Germline V lookup: CDR1 SNHLY, CDR2 FYNNEI. Trimming took 6 bases from V and 0 from J, leaving 11 bases between them. CDR3 sequence (DNA): TGTGCCAGCAGGAGGATAGCATCGAACACCGGGGAGCTGTTTTTT. Its protein is CASRRIASNTGELFF.

The V gene is TRBV7-6, the J gene TRBJ2-1, with 8 bases aligning to TRBD2. Germline V CDR1 and CDR2: SGHVS, FNYEAQ. CDR3 length: 15 amino acids. Trimming at V came to 5 bases and at J to 8 bases, leaving 11 bases not matched to a gene. The CDR3 DNA follows: TGTGCCAGCAGCCCGCGGCTAGCGGGTGGATATGAGCAGTTCTTC. Protein: CASSPRLAGGYEQFF.